This T cell receptor (beta chain) came from a study of CD8 T cells in Susac syndrome. Study-wide background: About 6 sequenced Susac syndrome patients had clinically active disease, while fewer than 10 were in remission.

Findings and caveats of the study: Susac CD8+ cells expanded clonally the most in TEMRA cells and in active patients.

With regard to this clonotype: Its target is unknown.

With random hexamers, roughly 0.45 to 1 ug RNA was reverse transcribed. Coverage of TCR beta CDR3 amplification by immunoSEQ multiplex PCR extended to 54 Vbeta and 13 Jbeta. TCRdb reanalysed the immunoSEQ multiplex PCR reads using MiXCR and keeps one entry per CDR3 protein. The data show 84,000 or so distinct CDR3 sequences, approximately 96% seen once. Trimming removed 7 bases from V and 4 bases from J, with 14 bases in between. This CDR3 has 13 amino acids. Germline V gives CDR1 SGHRS, CDR2 YFSETQ. The specimen was CD8+ T cells from PBMCs. The chain carries TRBV5-1 and TRBJ1-2; TRBD1 might be the D (5 bases). The sequence derives from a human donor with Susac syndrome. The CDR3 DNA is TGCGCCAGCCGAACGGACACCAGCTATGGCTACACCTTC. It encodes CASRTDTSYGYTF.